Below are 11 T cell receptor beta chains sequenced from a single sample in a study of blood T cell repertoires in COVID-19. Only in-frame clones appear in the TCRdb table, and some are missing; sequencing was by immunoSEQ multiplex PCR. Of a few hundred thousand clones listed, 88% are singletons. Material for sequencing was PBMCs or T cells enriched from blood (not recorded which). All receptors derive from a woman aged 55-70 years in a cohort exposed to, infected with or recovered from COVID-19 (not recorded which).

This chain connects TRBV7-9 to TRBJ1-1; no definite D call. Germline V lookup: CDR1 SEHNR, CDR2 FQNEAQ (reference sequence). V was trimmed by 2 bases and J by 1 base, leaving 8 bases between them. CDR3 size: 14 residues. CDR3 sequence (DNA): TGTGCCAGCAGCTTAACAACGGGGAACACTGAAGCTTTCTTT. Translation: CASSLTTGNTEAFF.

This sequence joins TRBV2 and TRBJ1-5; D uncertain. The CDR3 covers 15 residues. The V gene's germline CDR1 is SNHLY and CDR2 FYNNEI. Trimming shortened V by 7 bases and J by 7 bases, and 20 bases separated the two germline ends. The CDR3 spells CASKGPGGLGQPQHF. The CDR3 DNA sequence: TGTGCCAGCAAAGGGCCGGGAGGGCTCGGGCAGCCCCAGCATTTT.

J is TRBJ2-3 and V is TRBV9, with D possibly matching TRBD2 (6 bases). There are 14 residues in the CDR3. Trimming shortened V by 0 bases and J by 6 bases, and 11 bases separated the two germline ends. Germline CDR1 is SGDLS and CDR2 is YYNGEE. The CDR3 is CASSVEGRWDTQYF. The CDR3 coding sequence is TGTGCCAGCAGCGTAGAAGGGAGGTGGGATACGCAGTATTTT.

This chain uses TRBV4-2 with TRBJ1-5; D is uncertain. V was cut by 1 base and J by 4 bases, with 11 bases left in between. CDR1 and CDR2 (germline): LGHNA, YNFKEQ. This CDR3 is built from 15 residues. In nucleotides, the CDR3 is TGTGCCAGCAGCCAAGTTCGTCAACTAAATCAGCCCCAGCATTTT. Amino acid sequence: CASSQVRQLNQPQHF.

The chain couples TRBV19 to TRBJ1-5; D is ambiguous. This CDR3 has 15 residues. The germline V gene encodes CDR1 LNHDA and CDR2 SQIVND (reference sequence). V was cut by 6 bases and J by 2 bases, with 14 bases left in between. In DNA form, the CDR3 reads TGTGCCAGTAGCCATGACCGGGGAGGCAATCAGCCCCAGCATTTT. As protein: CASSHDRGGNQPQHF.

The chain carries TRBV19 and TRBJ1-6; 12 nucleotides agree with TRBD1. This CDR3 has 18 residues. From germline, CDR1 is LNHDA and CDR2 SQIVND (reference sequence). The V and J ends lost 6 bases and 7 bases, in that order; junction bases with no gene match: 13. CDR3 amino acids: CASRPGQGASGGNSPLHF. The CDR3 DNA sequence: TGTGCCAGTAGGCCGGGACAGGGGGCCTCAGGAGGAAATTCACCCCTCCACTTT.

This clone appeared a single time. CDR3 DNA: TGTGCCATAGGGCCAGGGGATCAGCCCCAGCATTTT. It encodes CAIGPGDQPQHF. The chain joins TRBV30 to TRBJ1-5; maybe TRBD1 (6 bases). Trimming removed 8 bases at V and 5 bases at J, with 13 bases between. The CDR3 runs to 12 residues. Germline V lookup: CDR1 GTSNPN, CDR2 SVGIG (reference sequence).

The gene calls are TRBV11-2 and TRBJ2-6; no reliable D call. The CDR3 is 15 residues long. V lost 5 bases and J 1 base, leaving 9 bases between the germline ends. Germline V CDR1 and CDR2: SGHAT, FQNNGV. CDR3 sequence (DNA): TGTGCCAGCAGCCCCTTTTCGTCTGGGGCCAACGTCCTGACTTTC. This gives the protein CASSPFSSGANVLTF.

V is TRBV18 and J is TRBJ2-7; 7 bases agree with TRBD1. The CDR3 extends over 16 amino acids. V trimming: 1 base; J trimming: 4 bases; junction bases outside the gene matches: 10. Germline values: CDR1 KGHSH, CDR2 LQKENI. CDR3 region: CASSPRITGDTYEQYF. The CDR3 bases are TGTGCCAGCTCACCACGGATTACAGGGGATACTTACGAGCAGTACTTC.

In DNA form, the CDR3 reads TGTGCCAGTGCTAAAGCCAGGGGGGACAATGAGCAGTTCTTC. Translated: CASAKARGDNEQFF. V usage is TRBV19 and J usage is TRBJ2-1; tentative D call: TRBD1 (7 bases). V lost 8 bases and J 5 bases, leaving 16 bases between the germline ends. Germline V gene sequence: CDR1 LNHDA, CDR2 SQIVND (reference sequence). CDR3 length: 14 amino acids.

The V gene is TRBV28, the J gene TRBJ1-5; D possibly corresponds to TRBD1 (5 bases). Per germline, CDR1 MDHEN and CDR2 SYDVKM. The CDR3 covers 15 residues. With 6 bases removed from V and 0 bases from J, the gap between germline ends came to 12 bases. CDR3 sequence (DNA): TGTGCCAGCAGCTCCTCGGGGGGTAGCAATCAGCCCCAGCATTTT. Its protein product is CASSSSGGSNQPQHF.